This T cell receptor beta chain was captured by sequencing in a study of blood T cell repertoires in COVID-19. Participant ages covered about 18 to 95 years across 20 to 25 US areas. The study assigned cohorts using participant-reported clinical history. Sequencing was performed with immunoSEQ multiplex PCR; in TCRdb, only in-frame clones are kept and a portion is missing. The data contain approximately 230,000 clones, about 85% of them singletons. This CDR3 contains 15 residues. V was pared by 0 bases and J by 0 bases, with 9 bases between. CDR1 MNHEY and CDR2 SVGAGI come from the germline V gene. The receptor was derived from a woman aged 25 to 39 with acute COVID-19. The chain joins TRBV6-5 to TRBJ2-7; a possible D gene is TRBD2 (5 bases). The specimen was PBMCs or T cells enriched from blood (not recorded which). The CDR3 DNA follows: TGTGCCAGCAGTTACTCGGAGGTCCTCTCCTACGAGCAGTACTTC. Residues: CASSYSEVLSYEQYF.